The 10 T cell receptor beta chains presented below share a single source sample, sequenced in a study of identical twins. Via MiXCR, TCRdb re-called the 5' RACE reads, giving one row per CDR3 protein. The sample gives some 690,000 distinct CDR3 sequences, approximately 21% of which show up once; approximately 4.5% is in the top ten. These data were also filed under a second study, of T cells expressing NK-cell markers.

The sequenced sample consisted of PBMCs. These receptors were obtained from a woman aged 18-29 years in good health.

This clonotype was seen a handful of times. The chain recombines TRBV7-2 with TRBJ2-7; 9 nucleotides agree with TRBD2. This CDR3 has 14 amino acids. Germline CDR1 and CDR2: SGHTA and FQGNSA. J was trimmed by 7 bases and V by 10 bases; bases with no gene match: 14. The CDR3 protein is CAIALAGARVEQYF. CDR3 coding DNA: TGTGCCATCGCTTTAGCGGGAGCACGCGTTGAGCAGTACTTC. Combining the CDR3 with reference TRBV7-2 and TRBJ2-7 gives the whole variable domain GAGVSQSPSNKVTEKGKDVELRCDPISGHTALYWYRQSLGQGLEFLIYFQGNSAPDKSGLPSDRFSAERTGGSVSTLTIQRTQQEDSAVYLCAIALAGARVEQYFGPGTRLTVT.

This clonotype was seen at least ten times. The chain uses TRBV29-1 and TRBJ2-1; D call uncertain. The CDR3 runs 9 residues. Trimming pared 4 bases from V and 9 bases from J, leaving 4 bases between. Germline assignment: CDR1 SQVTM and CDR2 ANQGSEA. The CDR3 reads CSVGTEQFF. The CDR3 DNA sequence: TGCAGCGTTGGCACTGAGCAGTTCTTC.

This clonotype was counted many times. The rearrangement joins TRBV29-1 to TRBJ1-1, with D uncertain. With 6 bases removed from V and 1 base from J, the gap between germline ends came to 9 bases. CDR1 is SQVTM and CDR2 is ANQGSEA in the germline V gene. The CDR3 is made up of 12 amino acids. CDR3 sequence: CSVPLGNTEAFF. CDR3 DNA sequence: TGCAGCGTCCCCTTAGGGAACACTGAAGCTTTCTTT.

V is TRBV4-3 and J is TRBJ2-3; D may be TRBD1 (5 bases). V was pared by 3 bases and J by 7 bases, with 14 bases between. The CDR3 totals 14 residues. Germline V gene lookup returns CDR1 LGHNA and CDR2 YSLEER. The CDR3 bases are TGCGCCAGCAGCCAGGGCCTGGGGCTTAATACGCAGTATTTT. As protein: CASSQGLGLNTQYF.

The CDR3 is CAIRDSKTDTQYF. The CDR3 DNA is TGTGCCATCAGGGACAGCAAGACAGATACGCAGTATTTT. The chain uses TRBV10-3 and TRBJ2-3; D possibly corresponds to TRBD1 (6 bases). Germline values: CDR1 ENHRY, CDR2 SYGVKD. This CDR3 has 13 amino acids. V was clipped by 6 bases and J by 3 bases, with 10 bases between them.

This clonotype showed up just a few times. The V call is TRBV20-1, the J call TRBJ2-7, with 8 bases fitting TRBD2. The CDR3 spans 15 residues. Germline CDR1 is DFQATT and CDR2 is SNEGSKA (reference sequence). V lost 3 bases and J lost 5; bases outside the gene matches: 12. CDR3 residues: CSASAPGLGSDEQYF. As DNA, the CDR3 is TGCAGTGCTAGCGCACCGGGACTAGGCTCGGACGAGCAGTACTTC.

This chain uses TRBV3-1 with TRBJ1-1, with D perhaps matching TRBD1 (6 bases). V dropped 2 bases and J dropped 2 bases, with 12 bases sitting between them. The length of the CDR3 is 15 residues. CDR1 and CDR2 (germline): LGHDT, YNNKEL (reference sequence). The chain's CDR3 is CASSQPTGINTEAFF. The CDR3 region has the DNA TGTGCCAGCAGCCAACCCACAGGGATTAACACTGAAGCTTTCTTT.

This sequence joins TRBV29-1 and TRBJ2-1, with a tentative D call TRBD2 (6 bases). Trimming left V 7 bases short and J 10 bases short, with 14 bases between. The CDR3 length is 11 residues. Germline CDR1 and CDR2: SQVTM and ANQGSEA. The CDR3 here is CSAHRDWEQFF. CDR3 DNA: TGCAGCGCCCACCGGGACTGGGAGCAGTTCTTC.

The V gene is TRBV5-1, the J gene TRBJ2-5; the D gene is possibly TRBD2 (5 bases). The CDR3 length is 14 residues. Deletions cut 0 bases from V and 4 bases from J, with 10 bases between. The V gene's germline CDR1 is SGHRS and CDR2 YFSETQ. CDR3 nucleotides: TGCGCCAGCAGCTTGGATTCCGGGGTAGAGACCCAGTACTTC. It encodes CASSLDSGVETQYF.

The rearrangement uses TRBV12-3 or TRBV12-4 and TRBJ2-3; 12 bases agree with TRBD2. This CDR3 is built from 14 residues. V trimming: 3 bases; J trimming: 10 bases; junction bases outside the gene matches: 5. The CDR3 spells CASSFLAGGSSQYF. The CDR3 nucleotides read TGTGCCAGCAGTTTCCTAGCGGGAGGGAGCTCGCAGTATTTT.